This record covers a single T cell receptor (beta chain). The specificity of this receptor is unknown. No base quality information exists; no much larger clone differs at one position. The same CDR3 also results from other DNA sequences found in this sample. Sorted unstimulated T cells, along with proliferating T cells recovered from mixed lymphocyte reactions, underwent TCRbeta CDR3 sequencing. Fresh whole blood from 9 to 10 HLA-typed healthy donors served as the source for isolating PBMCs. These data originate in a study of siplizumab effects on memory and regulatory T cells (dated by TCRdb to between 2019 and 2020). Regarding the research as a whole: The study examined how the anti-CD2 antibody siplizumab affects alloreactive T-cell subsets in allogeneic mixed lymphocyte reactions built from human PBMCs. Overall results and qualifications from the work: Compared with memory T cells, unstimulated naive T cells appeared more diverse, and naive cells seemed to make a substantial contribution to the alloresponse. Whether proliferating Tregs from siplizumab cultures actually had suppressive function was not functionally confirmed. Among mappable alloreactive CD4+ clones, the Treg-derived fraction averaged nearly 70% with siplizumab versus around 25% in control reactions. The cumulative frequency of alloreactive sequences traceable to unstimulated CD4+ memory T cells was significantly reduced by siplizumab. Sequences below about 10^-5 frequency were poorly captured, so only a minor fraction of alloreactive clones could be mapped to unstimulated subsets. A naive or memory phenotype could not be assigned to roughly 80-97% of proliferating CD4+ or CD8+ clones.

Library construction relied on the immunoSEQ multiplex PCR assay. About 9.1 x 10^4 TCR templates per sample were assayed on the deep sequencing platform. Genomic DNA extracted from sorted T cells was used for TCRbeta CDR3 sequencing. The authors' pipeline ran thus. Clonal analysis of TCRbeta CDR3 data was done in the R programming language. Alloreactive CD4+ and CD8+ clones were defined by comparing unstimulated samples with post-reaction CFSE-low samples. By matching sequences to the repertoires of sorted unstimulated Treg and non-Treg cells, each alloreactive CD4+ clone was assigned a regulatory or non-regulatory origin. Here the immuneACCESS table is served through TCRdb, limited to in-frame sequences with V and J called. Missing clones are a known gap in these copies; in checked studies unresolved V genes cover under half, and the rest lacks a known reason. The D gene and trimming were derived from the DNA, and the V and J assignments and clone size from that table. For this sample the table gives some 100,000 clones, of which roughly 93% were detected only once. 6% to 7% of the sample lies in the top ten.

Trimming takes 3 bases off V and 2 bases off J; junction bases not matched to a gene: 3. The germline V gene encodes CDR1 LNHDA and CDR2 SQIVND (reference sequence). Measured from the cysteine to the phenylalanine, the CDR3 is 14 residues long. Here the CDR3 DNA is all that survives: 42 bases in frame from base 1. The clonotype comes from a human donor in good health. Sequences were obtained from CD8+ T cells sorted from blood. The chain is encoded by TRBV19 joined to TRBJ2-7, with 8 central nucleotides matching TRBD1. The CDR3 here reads CASSIGQGTYEQYF. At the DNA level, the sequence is TGTGCCAGTAGTATCGGACAGGGAACCTACGAGCAGTACTTC.